Presented here are 29 T cell receptor beta chains from one specimen sequenced in a study of spatial heterogeneity in lung cancer. The time point denotes: sample taken at primary tumor resection. MiXCR, applied by TCRdb to the 5' RACE reads, yields one record per CDR3 protein. The table shows tens of thousands of distinct CDR3 sequences, with 12% occurring only once. The material sequenced was PBMCs, taken at surgery. Every receptor here comes from a male donor with early-stage non-small cell lung cancer.

This clonotype was counted at least ten times. The chain employs TRBV29-1 and TRBJ2-5, with 10 bases matching TRBD2. The CDR3 contains 15 residues. Trimming removed 7 bases from V and 5 bases from J; junction bases left unmatched: 13. Germline lookup yields CDR1 SQVTM and CDR2 ANQGSEA. CDR3 nucleotide sequence: TGCAGCGCCCGGCTGTCTAGCGGGAGTTACGAGACCCAGTACTTC. This encodes CSARLSSGSYETQYF.

The sample holds one count of this clonotype. The chain couples TRBV2 to TRBJ2-3; 10 positions agree with TRBD2. V lost 7 bases and J lost 2; bases outside the gene matches: 9. The CDR3 runs 16 residues. Germline values: CDR1 SNHLY, CDR2 FYNNEI. The CDR3 DNA is TGTGCCAGCAAAGATAGCGGGAGGTCCCCCACAGATACGCAGTATTTT. It encodes CASKDSGRSPTDTQYF.

This clonotype has just one count. The gene calls are TRBV7-2 and TRBJ2-3; 12 bases line up with TRBD1. The CDR3 runs 16 residues. Unmatched junction bases numbered 7, after V lost 2 bases and J lost 7 bases. The germline CDR1 and CDR2 sequences are SGHTA and FQGNSA. The CDR3 DNA sequence: TGTGCCAGCAGCTTATCAGGGACAGGGGGCCAAAATACGCAGTATTTT. Translated: CASSLSGTGGQNTQYF.

The genes are TRBV7-6 and TRBJ2-7; TRBD1 agrees at 10 bases. J was trimmed by 4 bases and V by 5 bases; bases with no gene match: 8. This CDR3 has 15 residues. The germline V gene encodes CDR1 SGHVS and CDR2 FNYEAQ. As DNA, the CDR3 is TGTGCCAGCAGCCAGGGACAGGGGAGAGGGTACGAGCAGTACTTC. Amino acids: CASSQGQGRGYEQYF.

This chain joins TRBV7-2 and TRBJ2-5; maybe TRBD2 (6 bases). CDR3 size: 15 residues. The germline V gene has CDR1 SGHTA and CDR2 FQGNSA. Trimming took off 5 bases at V and 2 bases at J, with 15 bases between the two ends. CDR3 residues: CASSVQTSVQETQYF. The CDR3 DNA reads TGTGCCAGCAGCGTCCAGACTAGTGTACAAGAGACCCAGTACTTC.

This clonotype was recorded at least ten times. V and J are TRBV2 and TRBJ2-7; 9 bases agree with TRBD2. With 3 bases clipped from V and 3 bases from J, the junction kept 6 bases outside the gene matches. The CDR3 is 15 amino acids. Germline V gene lookup returns CDR1 SNHLY and CDR2 FYNNEI. CDR3 DNA sequence: TGTGCCAGCAGTGACCCTAGCGGGGTAAGCTACGAGCAGTACTTC. Encoded protein: CASSDPSGVSYEQYF.

This clonotype was counted only a few times. The V call is TRBV6-5, the J call TRBJ1-1; D perhaps matches TRBD1 (5 bases). The CDR3 is made up of 13 amino acids. V was shortened by 6 bases and J by 1 base, with 9 bases between the two germline ends. From germline, CDR1 is MNHEY and CDR2 SVGAGI. The CDR3 bases are TGTGCCAGCAGGAATACAGGGAACACTGAAGCTTTCTTT. Encoded protein: CASRNTGNTEAFF.

This rearrangement joins TRBV6-2 or TRBV6-3 to TRBJ1-5; D ambiguous. In germline, CDR1 is MNHEY, CDR2 SVGEGT. Trimming removed 7 bases from V and 2 bases from J, with 21 bases in between. This CDR3 region has 17 residues. CDR3 sequence reads: CASNLNKRLPGNQPQHF. DNA of the CDR3: TGTGCCAGCAACCTAAATAAGCGACTTCCAGGCAATCAGCCCCAGCATTTT.

This chain links TRBV5-1 with TRBJ2-3; 11 positions agree with TRBD2. CDR3 length: 16 amino acids. CDR1 SGHRS and CDR2 YFSETQ come from the germline V gene. V was pared by 4 bases and J by 0 bases, with 4 bases of the junction left unmatched. CDR3 sequence: CASSTSGGRSTDTQYF. The CDR3 bases are TGCGCCAGCAGCACTAGCGGGGGCCGCAGCACAGATACGCAGTATTTT.

The J gene is TRBJ1-4, the V gene TRBV6-5; D might be TRBD1 (5 bases). V gave up 4 bases and J gave up 7 bases, with 13 bases separating them. Germline values: CDR1 MNHEY, CDR2 SVGAGI. The CDR3 runs to 14 residues. In DNA form, the CDR3 reads TGTGCCAGCAGTTCCGGGACCACAATTGAAAAACTGTTTTTT. It codes for CASSSGTTIEKLFF.

Only a few counts were recorded for this clonotype. The chain links TRBV6-2 or TRBV6-3 to TRBJ2-1; TRBD2 matches 7 bases. The germline CDR1 and CDR2 sequences are MNHEY and SVGEGT. CDR3 size: 15 residues. Trimming at V came to 5 bases and at J to 4 bases, leaving 8 bases not matched to a gene. The CDR3 is CASSTAGETYNEQFF. Here the CDR3 DNA reads TGTGCCAGCAGTACGGCGGGAGAAACGTACAATGAGCAGTTCTTC.

J is TRBJ1-1 and V is TRBV7-9, with unresolved D. Looked up from germline, CDR1 is SEHNR and CDR2 is FQNEAQ (reference sequence). Trimming removed 5 bases from V and 3 bases from J, with 13 bases in between. The CDR3 length is 14 residues. The CDR3 DNA is TGTGCCAGCAGCCGAGACCGGGAGTACACTGAAGCTTTCTTT. As protein: CASSRDREYTEAFF.

The chain joins TRBV6-1 to TRBJ2-7; 8 bases map to TRBD1. With 8 bases clipped from V and 3 bases from J, the junction kept 6 bases outside the gene matches. This CDR3 is 13 amino acids long. The V gene's germline CDR1 is MNHNS and CDR2 SASEGT. The DNA for the CDR3 is TGTGCCAGCGGGCACAGGGGGGACTACGAGCAGTACTTC. Its protein product is CASGHRGDYEQYF.

This clonotype was seen a few times. J is TRBJ2-1 and V is TRBV7-9; TRBD2 agrees at 9 bases. Trimming removed 1 base from V and 7 bases from J; junction bases left unmatched: 8. This CDR3 region has 16 residues. The germline V gene encodes CDR1 SEHNR and CDR2 FQNEAQ (reference sequence). Written as DNA, the CDR3 is TGTGCCAGCAGCTTAGTTAGCGGGAGTGGGATGAATGAGCAGTTCTTC. It codes for CASSLVSGSGMNEQFF.

This clonotype was recorded a few times. CDR3 amino acids: CASSLEESYSTEAFF. The CDR3 bases are TGTGCCAGCAGCTTAGAAGAATCGTATAGCACTGAAGCTTTCTTT. V and J are TRBV7-9 and TRBJ1-1, with no clear D. This CDR3 spans 15 amino acids. Germline V gene lookup returns CDR1 SEHNR and CDR2 FQNEAQ (reference sequence). V lost 1 base and J 4 bases, leaving 13 bases between the germline ends.

This rearrangement joins TRBV6-6 to TRBJ2-2, with 8 bases aligning to TRBD1. The CDR3 runs to 15 residues. The V and J ends lost 2 bases and 5 bases, in that order; junction bases with no gene match: 4. The germline V gene has CDR1 MNHNY and CDR2 SVGAGI (reference sequence). In DNA, the CDR3 is TGTGCCAGCAGTTACGACAGGGGTCGGACCGGGGAGCTGTTTTTT. Translated: CASSYDRGRTGELFF.

In this sample, this clonotype turned up many times. This chain uses TRBV12-3 or TRBV12-4 with TRBJ1-1; D might be TRBD1 (5 bases). Trimming left V 6 bases short and J 4 bases short, with 15 bases between. The CDR3 consists of 14 residues. The DNA of the CDR3 is TGTGCCAGCAGAAGCAGGGAATTGAGCACTGAAGCTTTCTTT. This gives the protein CASRSRELSTEAFF.

This rearrangement joins TRBV6-4 to TRBJ2-1, with 8 bases matching TRBD2. CDR3 size: 14 residues. Losses at the gene ends were 6 bases for V and 5 bases for J; bases not matched to a gene: 6. Germline CDR1 and CDR2: MRHNA and SNTAGT. CDR3 nucleotides: TGTGCCAGCAGGTCGGGGCGGGAGGACAATGAGCAGTTCTTC. This gives the protein CASRSGREDNEQFF.

This clonotype was recorded once. The rearrangement joins TRBV6-2 or TRBV6-3 to TRBJ2-7; weak D call: TRBD1 (6 bases). Deletions cut 8 bases from V and 4 bases from J, with 12 bases between. This CDR3 has 12 amino acids. CDR1 is MNHEY, CDR2 SVGEGT, per germline. The CDR3, as DNA: TGTGCCAGCGGAGACAGGCGGTACGAGCAGTACTTC. Protein sequence: CASGDRRYEQYF.

This clonotype was detected only a few times. The chain uses TRBV19 and TRBJ2-3; 8 bases match TRBD2. From germline, CDR1 is LNHDA and CDR2 SQIVND (reference sequence). The V segment lost 4 bases and the J segment 2 bases; nucleotides outside the gene matches: 8. The CDR3 loop spans 16 amino acids. CDR3 sequence reads: CASSRHSGAFTDTQYF. CDR3 nucleotide sequence: TGTGCCAGTAGTAGACATAGCGGGGCCTTCACAGATACGCAGTATTTT.

The chain recombines TRBV29-1 with TRBJ1-4; D is possibly TRBD1 (5 bases). Trimming removed 5 bases from V and 7 bases from J, with 11 bases in between. The CDR3 contains 12 residues. Per germline, CDR1 SQVTM and CDR2 ANQGSEA. The CDR3 nucleotides are TGCAGCGTTACAGACAGTATTGAAAAACTGTTTTTT. Protein sequence: CSVTDSIEKLFF. Based on the CDR3 plus reference TRBV29-1 and TRBJ1-4, the full variable domain is SAVISQKPSRDICQRGTSLTIQCQVDSQVTMMFWYRQQPGQSLTLIATANQGSEATYESGFVIDKFPISRPNLTFSTLTVSNMSPEDSSIYLCSVTDSIEKLFFGSGTQLSVL.

This clonotype was counted many times. V gene TRBV4-1 combines with J gene TRBJ1-2; TRBD1 agrees at 7 bases. CDR1 MGHRA and CDR2 YSYEKL come from the germline V gene. This CDR3 contains 15 residues. V shed 4 bases, J shed 1 base, and the junction held 6 bases outside the gene matches. The CDR3 loop is CASSPEGAINYGYTF. For the CDR3, the DNA is TGCGCCAGCAGCCCAGAGGGGGCGATTAACTATGGCTACACCTTC.

This clonotype was detected only a few times. This rearrangement joins TRBV12-3 or TRBV12-4 to TRBJ2-1; no reliable D call. CDR3 length: 13 residues. The ends were cut back, 3 bases at V and 5 bases at J, with 8 bases in the middle. DNA of the CDR3: TGTGCCAGCAGTTTGAACTGGAACAATGAGCAGTTCTTC. The encoded protein is CASSLNWNNEQFF.

This chain connects TRBV5-4 to TRBJ2-7, with D possibly being TRBD1 (5 bases). V was trimmed by 0 bases and J by 3 bases, leaving 10 bases between them. The CDR3 is 14 residues long. Per germline, CDR1 SGHNT and CDR2 YYREEE (reference sequence). The CDR3 region is CASSLEQGGYEQYF. The CDR3 DNA sequence: TGTGCCAGCAGCTTGGAGCAGGGTGGCTACGAGCAGTACTTC.

The rearrangement uses TRBV30 and TRBJ2-5, with 9 bases aligning to TRBD1. Per germline, CDR1 GTSNPN and CDR2 SVGIG (reference sequence). The CDR3 spans 13 residues. J lost 5 bases, V lost 7 bases, and 8 bases had no gene match. CDR3 sequence: CASRPGTGETQYF. CDR3 bases: TGTGCCTCTCGACCCGGGACAGGGGAGACCCAGTACTTC. The whole variable domain, remainder taken from reference TRBV30 and TRBJ2-5, is SQTIHQWPATLVQPVGSPLSLECTVEGTSNPNLYWYRQAAGRGLQLLFYSVGIGQISSEVPQNLSASRPQDRQFILSSKKLLLSDSGFYLCASRPGTGETQYFGPGTRLLVL.

This clonotype was seen many times. The chain recombines TRBV2 with TRBJ1-5; D unclear. Germline-derived CDR1 and CDR2 are SNHLY and FYNNEI. Trimming took off 6 bases at V and 0 bases at J, with 12 bases between the two ends. The CDR3 has 15 amino acids. In DNA form, the CDR3 reads TGTGCCAGCAGAGCGGACGGTTATAGCAATCAGCCCCAGCATTTT. It specifies CASRADGYSNQPQHF.

This clonotype occurred many times. The chain recombines TRBV5-1 with TRBJ2-5; D is undetermined. Germline V gene sequence: CDR1 SGHRS, CDR2 YFSETQ. This CDR3 has 13 amino acids. Deletions cut 2 bases from V and 3 bases from J, with 8 bases between. DNA for the CDR3: TGCGCCAGCAGCTTAGGAGTTGAAGAGACCCAGTACTTC. This translates into CASSLGVEETQYF.

In DNA form, the CDR3 reads TGTGCCAGCAAAGGCCCTCTAGCTCGGAATGAGCAGTTCTTC. It specifies CASKGPLARNEQFF. This chain joins TRBV28 and TRBJ2-1; maybe TRBD2 (5 bases). Trimming removed 7 bases from V and 7 bases from J, with 17 bases in between. This CDR3 spans 14 amino acids. The germline CDR1 and CDR2 sequences are MDHEN and SYDVKM.

This rearrangement joins TRBV7-2 to TRBJ2-3; TRBD2 is a possible D gene (6 bases). Germline V lookup: CDR1 SGHTA, CDR2 FQGNSA. The CDR3 runs 15 residues. V dropped 5 bases and J dropped 3 bases, with 15 bases sitting between them. This chain's CDR3 is CASSLTLGLTDTQYF. CDR3 nucleotides: TGTGCCAGCAGCCTAACTCTGGGACTTACAGATACGCAGTATTTT.